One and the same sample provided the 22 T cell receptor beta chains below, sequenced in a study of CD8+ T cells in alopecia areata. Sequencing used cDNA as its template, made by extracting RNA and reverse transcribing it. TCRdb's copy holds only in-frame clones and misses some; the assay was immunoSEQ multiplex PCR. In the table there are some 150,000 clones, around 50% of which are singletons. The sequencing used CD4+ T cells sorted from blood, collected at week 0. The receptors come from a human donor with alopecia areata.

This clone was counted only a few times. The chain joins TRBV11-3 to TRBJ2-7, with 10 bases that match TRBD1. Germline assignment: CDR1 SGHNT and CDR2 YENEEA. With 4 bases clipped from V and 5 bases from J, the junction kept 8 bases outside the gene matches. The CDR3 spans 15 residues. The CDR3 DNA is TGTGCCAGCAGCTCTCTGACAGGGGGCATCGACGAGCAGTACTTC. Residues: CASSSLTGGIDEQYF.

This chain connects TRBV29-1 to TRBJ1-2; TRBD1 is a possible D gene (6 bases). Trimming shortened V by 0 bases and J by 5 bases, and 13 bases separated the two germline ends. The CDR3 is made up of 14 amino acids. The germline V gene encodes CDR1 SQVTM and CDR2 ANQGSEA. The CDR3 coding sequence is TGCAGCGTTGAAGATGGCGGGGGCGGGTATGGCTACACCTTC. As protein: CSVEDGGGGYGYTF.

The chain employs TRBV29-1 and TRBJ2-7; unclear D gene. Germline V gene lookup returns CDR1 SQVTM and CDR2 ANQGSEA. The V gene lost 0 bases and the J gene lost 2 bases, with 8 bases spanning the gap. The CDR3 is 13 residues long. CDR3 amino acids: CSVEEGRTYEQYF. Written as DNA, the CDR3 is TGCAGCGTTGAAGAGGGCAGGACCTACGAGCAGTACTTC.

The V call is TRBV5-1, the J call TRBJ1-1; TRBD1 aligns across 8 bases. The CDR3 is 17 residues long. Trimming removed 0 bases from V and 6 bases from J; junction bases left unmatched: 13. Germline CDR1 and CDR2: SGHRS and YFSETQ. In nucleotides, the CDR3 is TGCGCCAGCAGCTTGGTGGGTGGAGGACAGGGAGACTCTGAAGCTTTCTTT. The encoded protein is CASSLVGGGQGDSEAFF.

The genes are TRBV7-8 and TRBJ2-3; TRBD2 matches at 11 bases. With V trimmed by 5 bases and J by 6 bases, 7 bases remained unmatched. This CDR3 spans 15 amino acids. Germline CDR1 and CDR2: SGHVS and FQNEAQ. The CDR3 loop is CASSRTSGGWDTQYF. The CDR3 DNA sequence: TGTGCCAGCAGCCGTACTAGCGGGGGTTGGGATACGCAGTATTTT.

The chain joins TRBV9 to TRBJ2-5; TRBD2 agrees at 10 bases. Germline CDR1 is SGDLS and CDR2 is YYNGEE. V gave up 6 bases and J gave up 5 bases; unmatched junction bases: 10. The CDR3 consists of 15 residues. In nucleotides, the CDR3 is TGTGCCAGCACGCCAGCGGGGGGGCCACTGGAGACCCAGTACTTC. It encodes CASTPAGGPLETQYF.

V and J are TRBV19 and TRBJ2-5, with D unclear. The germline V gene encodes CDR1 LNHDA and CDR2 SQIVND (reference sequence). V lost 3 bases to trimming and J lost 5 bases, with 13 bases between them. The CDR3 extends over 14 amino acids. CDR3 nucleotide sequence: TGTGCCAGTAGTATTCTTACTTTCGGGGAGACCCAGTACTTC. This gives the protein CASSILTFGETQYF.

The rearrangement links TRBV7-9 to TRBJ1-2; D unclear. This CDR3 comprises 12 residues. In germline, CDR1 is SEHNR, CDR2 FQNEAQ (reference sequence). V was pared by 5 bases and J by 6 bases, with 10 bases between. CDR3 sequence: CASSPGGDGYTF. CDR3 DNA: TGTGCCAGCAGCCCCGGCGGGGATGGCTACACCTTC.

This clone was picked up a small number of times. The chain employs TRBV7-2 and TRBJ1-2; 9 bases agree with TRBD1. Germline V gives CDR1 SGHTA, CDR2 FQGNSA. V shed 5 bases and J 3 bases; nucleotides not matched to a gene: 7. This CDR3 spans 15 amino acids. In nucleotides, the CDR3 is TGTGCCAGCAGCAGCCGGGACAGGGAATACTATGGCTACACCTTC. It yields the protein CASSSRDREYYGYTF.

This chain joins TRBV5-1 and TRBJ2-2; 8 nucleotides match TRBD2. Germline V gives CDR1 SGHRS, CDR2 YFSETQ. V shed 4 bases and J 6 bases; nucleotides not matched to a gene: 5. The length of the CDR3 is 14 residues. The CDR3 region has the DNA TGCGCCAGCAGCGACCGGGGGGGAGCCGGGGAGCTGTTTTTT. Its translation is CASSDRGGAGELFF.

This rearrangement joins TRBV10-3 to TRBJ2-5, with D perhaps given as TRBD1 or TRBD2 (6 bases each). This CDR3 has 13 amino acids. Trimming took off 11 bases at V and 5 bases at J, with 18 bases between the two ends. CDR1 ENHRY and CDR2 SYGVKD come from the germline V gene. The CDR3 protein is CAARDGGLETQYF. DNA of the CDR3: TGTGCCGCGCGGGACGGGGGCTTGGAGACCCAGTACTTC.

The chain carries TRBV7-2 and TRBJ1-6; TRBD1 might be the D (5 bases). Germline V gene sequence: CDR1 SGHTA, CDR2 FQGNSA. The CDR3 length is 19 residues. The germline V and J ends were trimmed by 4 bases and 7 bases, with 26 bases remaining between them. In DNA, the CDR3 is TGTGCCAGCAGCTCCAGGGATGTTCCAGGGATGATCGGGAATTCACCCCTCCACTTT. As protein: CASSSRDVPGMIGNSPLHF. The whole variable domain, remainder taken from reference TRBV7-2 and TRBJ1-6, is GAGVSQSPSNKVTEKGKDVELRCDPISGHTALYWYRQSLGQGLEFLIYFQGNSAPDKSGLPSDRFSAERTGGSVSTLTIQRTQQEDSAVYLCASSSRDVPGMIGNSPLHFGNGTRLTVT.

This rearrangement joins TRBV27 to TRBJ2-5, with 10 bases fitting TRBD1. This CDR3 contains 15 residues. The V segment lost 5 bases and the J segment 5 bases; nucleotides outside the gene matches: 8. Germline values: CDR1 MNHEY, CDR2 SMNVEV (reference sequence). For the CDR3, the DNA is TGTGCCAGCAGTACCGGGACAGGGGAATGGGAGACCCAGTACTTC. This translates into CASSTGTGEWETQYF.

CDR3 nucleotides: TGTGCCAGCAGACCGGACAGGTTAGGTCAGCCCCAGCATTTT. Protein product: CASRPDRLGQPQHF. This sequence joins TRBV27 and TRBJ1-5, with TRBD1 matching over 7 bases. CDR1 and CDR2 (germline): MNHEY, SMNVEV (reference sequence). The CDR3 loop spans 14 amino acids. With 6 bases clipped from V and 6 bases from J, the junction kept 8 bases outside the gene matches.

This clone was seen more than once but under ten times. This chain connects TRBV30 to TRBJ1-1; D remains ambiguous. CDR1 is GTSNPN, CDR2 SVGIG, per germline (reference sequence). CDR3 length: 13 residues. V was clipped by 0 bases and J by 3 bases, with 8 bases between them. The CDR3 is CAWSVGEDTEAFF. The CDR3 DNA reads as TGTGCCTGGAGTGTCGGGGAGGACACTGAAGCTTTCTTT.

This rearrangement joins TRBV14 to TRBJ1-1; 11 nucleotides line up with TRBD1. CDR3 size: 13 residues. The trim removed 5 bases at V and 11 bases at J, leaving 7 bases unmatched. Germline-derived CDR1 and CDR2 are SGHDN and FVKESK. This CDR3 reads CASSRTGGRPAFF. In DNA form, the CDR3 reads TGTGCCAGCAGCAGGACAGGGGGCCGCCCCGCTTTCTTT.

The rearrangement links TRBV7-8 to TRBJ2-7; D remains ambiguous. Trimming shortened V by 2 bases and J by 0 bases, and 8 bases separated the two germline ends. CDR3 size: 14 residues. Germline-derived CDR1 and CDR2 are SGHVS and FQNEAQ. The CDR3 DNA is TGTGCCAGCAGCTTACCAGGCAGCTCCTACGAGCAGTACTTC. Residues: CASSLPGSSYEQYF.

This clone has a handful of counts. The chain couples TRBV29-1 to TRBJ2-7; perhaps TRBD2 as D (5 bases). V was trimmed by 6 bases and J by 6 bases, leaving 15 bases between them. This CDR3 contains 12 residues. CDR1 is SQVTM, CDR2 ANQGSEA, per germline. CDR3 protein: CSVEWRSGEQYF. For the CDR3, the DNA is TGCAGCGTCGAGTGGAGGTCAGGCGAGCAGTACTTC.

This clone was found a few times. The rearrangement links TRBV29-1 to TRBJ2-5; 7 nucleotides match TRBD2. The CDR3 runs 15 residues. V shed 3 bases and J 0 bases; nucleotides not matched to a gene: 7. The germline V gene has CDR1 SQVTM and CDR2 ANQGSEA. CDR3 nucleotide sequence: TGCAGCGTTGATCAGTGGGGGGGGTACCAAGAGACCCAGTACTTC. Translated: CSVDQWGGYQETQYF. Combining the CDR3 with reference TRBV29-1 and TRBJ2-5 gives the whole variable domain SAVISQKPSRDICQRGTSLTIQCQVDSQVTMMFWYRQQPGQSLTLIATANQGSEATYESGFVIDKFPISRPNLTFSTLTVSNMSPEDSSIYLCSVDQWGGYQETQYFGPGTRLLVL.

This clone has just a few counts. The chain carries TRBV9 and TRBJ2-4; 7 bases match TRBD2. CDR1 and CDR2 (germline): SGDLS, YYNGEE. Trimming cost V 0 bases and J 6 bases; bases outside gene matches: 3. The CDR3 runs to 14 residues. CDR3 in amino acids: CASSVGREGNIQYF. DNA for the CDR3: TGTGCCAGCAGCGTAGGCAGGGAGGGAAACATTCAGTACTTC.

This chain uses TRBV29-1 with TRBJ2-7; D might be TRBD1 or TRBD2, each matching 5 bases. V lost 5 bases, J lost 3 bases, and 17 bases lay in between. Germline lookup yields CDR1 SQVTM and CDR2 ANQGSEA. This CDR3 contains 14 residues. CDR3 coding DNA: TGCAGCGTTAGGGACGCCTCTTTAAACTACGAGCAGTACTTC. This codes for CSVRDASLNYEQYF.

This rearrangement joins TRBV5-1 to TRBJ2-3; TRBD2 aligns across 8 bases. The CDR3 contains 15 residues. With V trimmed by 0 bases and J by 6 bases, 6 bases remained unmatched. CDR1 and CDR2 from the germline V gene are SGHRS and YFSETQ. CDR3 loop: CASSLEAGGLDTQYF. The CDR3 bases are TGCGCCAGCAGCTTGGAGGCGGGGGGTCTCGATACGCAGTATTTT.